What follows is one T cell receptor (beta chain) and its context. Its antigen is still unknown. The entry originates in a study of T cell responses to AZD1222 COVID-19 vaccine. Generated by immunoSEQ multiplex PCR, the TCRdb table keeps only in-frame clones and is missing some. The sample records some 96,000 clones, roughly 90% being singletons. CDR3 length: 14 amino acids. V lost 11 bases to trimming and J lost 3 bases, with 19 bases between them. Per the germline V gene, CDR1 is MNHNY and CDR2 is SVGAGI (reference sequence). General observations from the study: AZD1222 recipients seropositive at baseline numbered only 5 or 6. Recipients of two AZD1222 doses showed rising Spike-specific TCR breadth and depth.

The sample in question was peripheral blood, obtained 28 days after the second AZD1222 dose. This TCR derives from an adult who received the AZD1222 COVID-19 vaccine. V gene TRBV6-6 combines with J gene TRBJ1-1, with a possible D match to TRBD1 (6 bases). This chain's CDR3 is CAATGRPRDTEAFF. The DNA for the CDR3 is TGTGCCGCAACAGGGAGGCCACGGGACACTGAAGCTTTCTTT.